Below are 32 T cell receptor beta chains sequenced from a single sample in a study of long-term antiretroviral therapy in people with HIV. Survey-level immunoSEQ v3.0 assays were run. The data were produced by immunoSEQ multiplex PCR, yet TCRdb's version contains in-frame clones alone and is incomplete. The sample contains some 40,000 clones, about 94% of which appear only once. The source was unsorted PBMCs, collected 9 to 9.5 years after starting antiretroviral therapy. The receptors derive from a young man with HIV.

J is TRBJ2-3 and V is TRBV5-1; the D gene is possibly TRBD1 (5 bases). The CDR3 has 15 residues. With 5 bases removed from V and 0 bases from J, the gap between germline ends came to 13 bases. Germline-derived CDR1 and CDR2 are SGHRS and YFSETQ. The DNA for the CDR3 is TGCGCCAGCAGTGGGGCAGCCACTAGCACAGATACGCAGTATTTT. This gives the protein CASSGAATSTDTQYF.

The CDR3 protein is CSANHNEQFF. CDR3 DNA sequence: TGCAGTGCTAACCACAATGAGCAGTTCTTC. The chain links TRBV20-1 to TRBJ2-1; D is uncertain. The CDR3 spans 10 residues. Trimming removed 4 bases at V and 5 bases at J, with 3 bases between. The germline CDR1 and CDR2 sequences are DFQATT and SNEGSKA (reference sequence).

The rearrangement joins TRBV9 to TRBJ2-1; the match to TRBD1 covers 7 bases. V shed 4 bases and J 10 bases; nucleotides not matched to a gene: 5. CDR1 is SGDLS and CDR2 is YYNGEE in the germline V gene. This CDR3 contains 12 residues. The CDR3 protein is CASSIQGFEQFF. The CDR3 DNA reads TGTGCCAGCAGCATACAGGGGTTCGAGCAGTTCTTC. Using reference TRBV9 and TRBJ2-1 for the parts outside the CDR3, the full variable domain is DSGVTQTPKHLITATGQRVTLRCSPRSGDLSVYWYQQSLDQGLQFLIQYYNGEERAKGNILERFSAQQFPDLHSELNLSSLELGDSALYFCASSIQGFEQFFGPGTRLTVL.

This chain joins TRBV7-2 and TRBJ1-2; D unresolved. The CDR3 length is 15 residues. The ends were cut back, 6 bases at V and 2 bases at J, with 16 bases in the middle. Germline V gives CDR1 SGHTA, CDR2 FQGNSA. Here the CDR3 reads CASRPAWRSNYGYTF. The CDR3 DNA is TGTGCCAGCAGACCGGCCTGGCGGTCCAACTATGGCTACACCTTC.

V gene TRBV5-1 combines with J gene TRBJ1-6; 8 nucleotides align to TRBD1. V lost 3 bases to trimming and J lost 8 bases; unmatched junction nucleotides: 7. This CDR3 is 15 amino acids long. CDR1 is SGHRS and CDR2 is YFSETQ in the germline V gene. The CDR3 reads CASSYGQGEYSPLHF. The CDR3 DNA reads TGCGCCAGCAGCTACGGACAGGGCGAGTATTCACCCCTCCACTTT.

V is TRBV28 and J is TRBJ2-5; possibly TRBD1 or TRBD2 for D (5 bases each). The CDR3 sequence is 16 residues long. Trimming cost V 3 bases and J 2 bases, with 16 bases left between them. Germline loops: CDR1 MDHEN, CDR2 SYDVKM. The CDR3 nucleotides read TGTGCCAGCAGTTTTGGGGGATTTAATCGACAAGAGACCCAGTACTTC. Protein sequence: CASSFGGFNRQETQYF.

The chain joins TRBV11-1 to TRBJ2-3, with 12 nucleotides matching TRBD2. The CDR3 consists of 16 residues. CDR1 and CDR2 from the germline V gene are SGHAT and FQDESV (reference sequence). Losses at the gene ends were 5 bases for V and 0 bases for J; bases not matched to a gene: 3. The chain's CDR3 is CASSLGLAGSTDTQYF. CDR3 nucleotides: TGTGCCAGCAGCCTCGGACTAGCGGGGAGCACAGATACGCAGTATTTT.

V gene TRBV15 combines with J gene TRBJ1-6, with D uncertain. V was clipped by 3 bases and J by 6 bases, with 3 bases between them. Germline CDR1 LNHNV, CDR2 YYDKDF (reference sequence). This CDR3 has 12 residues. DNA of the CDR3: TGTGCCACCAGCAGTAGTAATTCACCCCTCCACTTT. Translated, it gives CATSSSNSPLHF.

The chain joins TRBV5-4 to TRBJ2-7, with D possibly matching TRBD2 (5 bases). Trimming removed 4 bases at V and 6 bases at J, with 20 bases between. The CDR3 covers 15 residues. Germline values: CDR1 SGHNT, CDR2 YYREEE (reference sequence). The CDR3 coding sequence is TGTGCCAGCAGCCTACCGGGATCCTTAAGCTCCGAGCAGTACGTC. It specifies CASSLPGSLSSEQYV.

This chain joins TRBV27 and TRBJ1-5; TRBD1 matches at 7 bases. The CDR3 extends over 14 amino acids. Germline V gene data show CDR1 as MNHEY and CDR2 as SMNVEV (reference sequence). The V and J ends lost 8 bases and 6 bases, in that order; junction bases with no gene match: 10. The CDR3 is CASGFQGGSQPQHF. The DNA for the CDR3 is TGTGCCAGCGGGTTTCAAGGGGGCAGTCAGCCCCAGCATTTT.

For the CDR3, the DNA is TGTGCCAGCAGTAACAGGGGGTCGAACACCGGGGAGCTGTTTTTT. The encoded protein is CASSNRGSNTGELFF. The V and J genes are TRBV11-3 and TRBJ2-2, with TRBD1 matching over 8 bases. There are 15 residues in the CDR3. V lost 6 bases, J lost 0 bases, and 3 bases stayed unmatched. The V gene's germline CDR1 is SGHNT and CDR2 YENEEA.

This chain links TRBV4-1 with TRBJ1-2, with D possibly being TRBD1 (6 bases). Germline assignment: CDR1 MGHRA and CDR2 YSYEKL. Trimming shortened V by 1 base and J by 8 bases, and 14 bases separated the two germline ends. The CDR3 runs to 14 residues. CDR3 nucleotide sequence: TGCGCCAGCAGCCAAGTCCCAGGGGTGGGCGGCTACACCTTC. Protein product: CASSQVPGVGGYTF.

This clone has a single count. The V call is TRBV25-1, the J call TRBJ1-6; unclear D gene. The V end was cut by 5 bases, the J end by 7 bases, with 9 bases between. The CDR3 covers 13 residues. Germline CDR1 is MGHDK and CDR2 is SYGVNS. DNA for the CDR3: TGTGCCAGCAGTTGGGATTTAAATTCACCCCTCCACTTT. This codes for CASSWDLNSPLHF.

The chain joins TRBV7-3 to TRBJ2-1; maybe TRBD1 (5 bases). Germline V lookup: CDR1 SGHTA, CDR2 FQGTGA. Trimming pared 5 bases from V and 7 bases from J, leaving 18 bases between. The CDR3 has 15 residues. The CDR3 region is CASSAGRQLQNEQFF. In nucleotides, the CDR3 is TGTGCCAGCAGCGCCGGTCGACAGCTCCAAAATGAGCAGTTCTTC.

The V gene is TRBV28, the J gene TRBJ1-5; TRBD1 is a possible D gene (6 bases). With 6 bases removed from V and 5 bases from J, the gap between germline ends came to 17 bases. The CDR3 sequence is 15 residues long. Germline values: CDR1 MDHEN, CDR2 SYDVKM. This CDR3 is CASRVPGGPHQPQHF. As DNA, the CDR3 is TGTGCCAGCAGGGTCCCCGGGGGGCCACATCAGCCCCAGCATTTT.

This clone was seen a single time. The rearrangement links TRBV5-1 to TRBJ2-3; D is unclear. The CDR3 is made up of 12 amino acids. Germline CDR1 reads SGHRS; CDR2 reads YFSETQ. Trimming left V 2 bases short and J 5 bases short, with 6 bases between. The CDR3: CASSLGGDTQYF. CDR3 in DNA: TGCGCCAGCAGCTTAGGTGGAGATACGCAGTATTTT.

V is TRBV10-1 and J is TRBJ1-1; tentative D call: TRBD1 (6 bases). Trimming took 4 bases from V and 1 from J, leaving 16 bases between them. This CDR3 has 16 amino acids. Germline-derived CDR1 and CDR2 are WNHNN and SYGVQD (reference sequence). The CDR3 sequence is CASSGTAVPGNTEAFF. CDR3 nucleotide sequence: TGCGCCAGCAGTGGGACAGCGGTACCTGGGAACACTGAAGCTTTCTTT.

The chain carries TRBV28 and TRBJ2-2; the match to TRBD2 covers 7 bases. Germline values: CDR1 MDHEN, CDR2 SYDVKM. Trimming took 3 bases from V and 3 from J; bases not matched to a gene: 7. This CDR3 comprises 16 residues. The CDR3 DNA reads TGTGCCAGCAGTTTTGTCGGGACTACGGACACCGGGGAGCTGTTTTTT. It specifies CASSFVGTTDTGELFF.

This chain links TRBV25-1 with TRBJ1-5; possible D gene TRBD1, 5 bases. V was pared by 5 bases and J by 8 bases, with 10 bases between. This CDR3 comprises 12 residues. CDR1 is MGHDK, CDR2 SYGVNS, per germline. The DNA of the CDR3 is TGTGCCAGCAGTTGGGGCCTGGAGCCCCAGCATTTT. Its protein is CASSWGLEPQHF.

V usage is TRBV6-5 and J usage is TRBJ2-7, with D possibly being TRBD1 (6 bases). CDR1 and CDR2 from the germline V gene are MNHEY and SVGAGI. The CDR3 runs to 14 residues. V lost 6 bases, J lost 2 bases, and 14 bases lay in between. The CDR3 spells CASSQTGNAYEQYF. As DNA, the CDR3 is TGTGCCAGCAGCCAGACAGGAAACGCCTACGAGCAGTACTTC.

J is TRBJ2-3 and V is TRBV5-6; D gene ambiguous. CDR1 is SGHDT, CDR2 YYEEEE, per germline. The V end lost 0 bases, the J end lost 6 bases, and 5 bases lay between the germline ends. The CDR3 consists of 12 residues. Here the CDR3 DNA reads TGTGCCAGCAGCTTGGCGCTGGATACGCAGTATTTT. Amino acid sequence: CASSLALDTQYF.

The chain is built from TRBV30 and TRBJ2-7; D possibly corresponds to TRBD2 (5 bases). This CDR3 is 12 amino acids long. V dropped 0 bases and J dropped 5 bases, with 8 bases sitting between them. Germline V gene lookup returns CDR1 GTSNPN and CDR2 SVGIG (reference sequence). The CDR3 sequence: CAWSVPGNEQYF. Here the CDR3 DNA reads TGTGCCTGGAGTGTCCCCGGGAACGAGCAGTACTTC.

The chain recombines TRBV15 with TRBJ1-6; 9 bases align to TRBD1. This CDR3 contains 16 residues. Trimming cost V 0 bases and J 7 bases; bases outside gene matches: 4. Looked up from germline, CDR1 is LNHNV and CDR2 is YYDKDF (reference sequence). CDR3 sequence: CATSREVTGGNSPLHF. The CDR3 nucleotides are TGTGCCACCAGCAGAGAAGTGACAGGGGGAAATTCACCCCTCCACTTT.

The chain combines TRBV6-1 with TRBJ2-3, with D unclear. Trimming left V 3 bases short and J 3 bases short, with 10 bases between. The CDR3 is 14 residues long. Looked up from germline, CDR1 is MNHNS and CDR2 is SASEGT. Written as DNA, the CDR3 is TGTGCCAGCAGTGACCGCCGGGCGACAGATACGCAGTATTTT. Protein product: CASSDRRATDTQYF.

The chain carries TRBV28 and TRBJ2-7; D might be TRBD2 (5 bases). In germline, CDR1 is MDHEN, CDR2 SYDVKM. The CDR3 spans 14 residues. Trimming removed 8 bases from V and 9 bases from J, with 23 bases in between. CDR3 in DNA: TGTGCCAGCTCCCTTTTGAGGGATTCGCGTGGGCAGTACTTC. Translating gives CASSLLRDSRGQYF.

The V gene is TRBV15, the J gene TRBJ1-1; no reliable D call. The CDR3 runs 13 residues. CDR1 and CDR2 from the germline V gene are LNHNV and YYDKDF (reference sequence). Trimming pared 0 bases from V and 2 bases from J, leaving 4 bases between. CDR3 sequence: CATSRDRNTEAFF. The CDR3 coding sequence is TGTGCCACCAGCAGAGACAGAAACACTGAAGCTTTCTTT.

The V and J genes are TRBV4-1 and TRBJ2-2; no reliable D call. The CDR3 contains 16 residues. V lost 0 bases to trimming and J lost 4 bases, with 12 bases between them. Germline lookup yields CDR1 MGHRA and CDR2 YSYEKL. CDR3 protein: CASSQEGNGGTGELFF. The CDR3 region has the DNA TGCGCCAGCAGCCAAGAGGGGAACGGCGGCACCGGGGAGCTGTTTTTT.

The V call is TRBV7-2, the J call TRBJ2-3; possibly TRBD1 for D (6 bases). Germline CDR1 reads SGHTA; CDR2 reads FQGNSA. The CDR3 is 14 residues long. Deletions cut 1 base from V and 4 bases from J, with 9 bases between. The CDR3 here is CASSLDTGPDTQYF. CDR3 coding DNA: TGTGCCAGCAGCTTAGACACAGGGCCAGATACGCAGTATTTT.

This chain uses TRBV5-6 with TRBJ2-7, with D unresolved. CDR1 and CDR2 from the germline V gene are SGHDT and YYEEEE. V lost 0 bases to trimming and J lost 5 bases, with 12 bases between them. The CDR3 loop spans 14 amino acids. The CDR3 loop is CASSLGGRVHEQYV. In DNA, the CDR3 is TGTGCCAGCAGCTTGGGTGGTAGGGTCCACGAGCAGTACGTC.

The CDR3, as DNA: TGTGCCAGCAGTCCCGGGACAGGGATTGAAGCTTTCTTT. It specifies CASSPGTGIEAFF. The chain is built from TRBV28 and TRBJ1-1, with 9 bases identical to TRBD1. The trim removed 5 bases at V and 7 bases at J, leaving 5 bases unmatched. The CDR3 runs 13 residues. CDR1 is MDHEN, CDR2 SYDVKM, per germline.

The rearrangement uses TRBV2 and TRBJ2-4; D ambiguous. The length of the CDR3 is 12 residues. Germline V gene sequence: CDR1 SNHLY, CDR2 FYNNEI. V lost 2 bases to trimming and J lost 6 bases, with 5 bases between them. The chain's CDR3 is CASSEWANIQYF. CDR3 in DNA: TGTGCCAGCAGTGAATGGGCAAACATTCAGTACTTC.

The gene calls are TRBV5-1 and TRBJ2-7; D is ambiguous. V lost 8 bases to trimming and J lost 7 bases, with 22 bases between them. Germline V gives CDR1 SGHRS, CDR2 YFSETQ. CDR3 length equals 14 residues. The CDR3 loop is CASILSDLAEEQYV. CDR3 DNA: TGCGCCAGTATCCTGTCCGACCTGGCAGAGGAGCAGTACGTC.